This entry is about one T cell receptor (beta chain). This sample stems from a study of blood T cell repertoires in COVID-19. Turning to the study itself: Samples taken during acute and convalescent COVID-19 were collected in the United States, Italy and Spain. The cDNA or gDNA used as material had been derived from T cells, B-cell-depleted T cells, or PBMCs.

The V segment lost 9 bases and the J segment 6 bases; nucleotides outside the gene matches: 8. This CDR3 is built from 14 residues. Germline loops: CDR1 KGHDR, CDR2 SFDVKD. In the authors' workflow: For nucleated cells, counts were estimated from reference gene primer amplification. Profiling relied on immunoSEQ multiplex PCR, and the TCRdb table lists in-frame clones only, not all of them. V and J calls and clone size come straight from that table; D and trimming were deduced from the DNA. The sample records some 380,000 clones, around 91% being singletons. Sequenced material: peripheral blood. The sequence came from a man between 18 and 29 years old with active or convalescent COVID-19. The chain is built from TRBV24-1 and TRBJ2-1; 9 bases map to TRBD2. The CDR3 nucleotides read TGTGCCACCGGACCGGGACTAGCTTTCAATGAGCAGTTCTTC. Amino acids: CATGPGLAFNEQFF.